This T cell receptor (beta chain) was observed in a study of blood T cell repertoires in COVID-19. The wider study: COVID-19 samples collected from the United States, Italy and Spain covered acute and convalescent phases.

People in the exposed group encountered a COVID-19 case within 2 weeks before entering the study. The method was immunoSEQ multiplex PCR; TCRdb's version includes in-frame clones alone and lacks a portion of them. Of fewer than 250,000 clones listed, 83% are singletons. V was pared by 7 bases and J by 0 bases, with 8 bases of the junction left unmatched. CDR1 SGHRS and CDR2 YFSETQ come from the germline V gene. CDR3 length: 16 residues. The chain uses TRBV5-1 and TRBJ2-5, with 11 nucleotides matching TRBD2. Sample: PBMCs or T cells enriched from blood (not recorded which). The TCR originated in a woman aged 40 to 50 who had been exposed to COVID-19. In DNA, the CDR3 is TGCGCCAGCCGACGACTAGCGGGGTTGTACCAAGAGACCCAGTACTTC. Translating gives CASRRLAGLYQETQYF.